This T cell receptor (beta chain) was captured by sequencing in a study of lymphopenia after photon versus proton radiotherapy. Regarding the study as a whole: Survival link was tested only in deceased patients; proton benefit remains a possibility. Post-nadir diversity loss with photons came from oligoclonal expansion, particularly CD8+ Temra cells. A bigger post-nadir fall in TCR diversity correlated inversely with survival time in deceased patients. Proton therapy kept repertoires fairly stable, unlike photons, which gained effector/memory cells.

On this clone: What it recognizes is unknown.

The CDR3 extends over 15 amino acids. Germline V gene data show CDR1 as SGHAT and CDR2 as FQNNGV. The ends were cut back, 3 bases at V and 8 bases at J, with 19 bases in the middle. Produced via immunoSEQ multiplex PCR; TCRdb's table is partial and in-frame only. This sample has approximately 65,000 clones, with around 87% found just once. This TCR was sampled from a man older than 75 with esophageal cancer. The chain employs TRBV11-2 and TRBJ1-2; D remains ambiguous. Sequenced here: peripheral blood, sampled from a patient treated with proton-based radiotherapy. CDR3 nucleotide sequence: TGTGCCAGCAGCTTGTATCCCGCCGGGATGGGAGGCTACACCTTC. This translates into CASSLYPAGMGGYTF.